The 17 T cell receptor beta chains in this list originate from one sample, sequenced in a study of OX40 agonist ivuxolimab in advanced cancers. The assay was immunoSEQ multiplex PCR, and TCRdb's table has in-frame clones only and misses some. The sample shows more than 45,000 clones, about 93% of them seen only once. The sequenced sample was CD4+ or CD8+ T cells sorted from blood, obtained in a trial of the OX40 agonist ivuxolimab. These TCRs come from an adult with an advanced solid tumor such as melanoma, head and neck, liver or kidney cancer.

The rearrangement links TRBV4-1 to TRBJ1-5; D uncertain. The length of the CDR3 is 14 residues. Trimming took 0 bases from V and 9 from J, leaving 12 bases between them. Per germline, CDR1 MGHRA and CDR2 YSYEKL. The CDR3 region is CASSQDDARVPQHF. CDR3 nucleotide sequence: TGCGCCAGCAGCCAAGATGACGCACGGGTGCCCCAGCATTTT.

The chain links TRBV28 to TRBJ2-5; D might be TRBD2 (6 bases). CDR3 length: 16 amino acids. Between the trimmed V and J ends, which lost 6 bases and 2 bases, there was a span of 19 bases. Germline values: CDR1 MDHEN, CDR2 SYDVKM. CDR3 nucleotide sequence: TGTGCCAGCAGCCTATATGGGGTGGGGGGACAAGAGACCCAGTACTTC. Its translation: CASSLYGVGGQETQYF.

This clone showed up just once. This chain joins TRBV14 and TRBJ1-4; D unclear. V lost 2 bases and J lost 3, with 4 bases in between. The CDR3 is 13 residues long. Germline CDR1 and CDR2: SGHDN and FVKESK. In DNA form, the CDR3 reads TGTGCCAGCAGCCAAACACCTAATGAAAAACTGTTTTTT. This sequence encodes CASSQTPNEKLFF.

This clone was found once. The chain is built from TRBV2 and TRBJ2-5; D is ambiguous. Germline assignment: CDR1 SNHLY and CDR2 FYNNEI. The CDR3 has 15 residues. V was cut by 3 bases and J by 1 base, with 12 bases left in between. The CDR3, as DNA: TGTGCCAGCAGTGATTGGCACGAGCCCCAAGAGACCCAGTACTTC. It encodes CASSDWHEPQETQYF. The full variable domain, completed using reference TRBV2 and TRBJ2-5, is EPEVTQTPSHQVTQMGQEVILRCVPISNHLYFYWYRQILGQKVEFLVSFYNNEISEKSEIFDDQFSVERPDGSNFTLKIRSTKLEDSAMYFCASSDWHEPQETQYFGPGTRLLVL.

The gene calls are TRBV28 and TRBJ2-7; possibly TRBD1 or TRBD2 for D (5 bases each). CDR3 size: 15 residues. Trimming took 6 bases from V and 2 from J, leaving 17 bases between them. Germline lookup yields CDR1 MDHEN and CDR2 SYDVKM. The CDR3 DNA reads TGTGCCAGCAGGGGGACCAGGGAGTTCACCTACGAGCAGTACGTC. Its protein is CASRGTREFTYEQYV.

The V and J genes are TRBV5-5 and TRBJ2-3, with 11 bases lining up with TRBD2. This CDR3 is built from 16 residues. CDR1 and CDR2 (germline): SGHKS, YYEKEE (reference sequence). Trimming at V came to 0 bases and at J to 5 bases, leaving 5 bases not matched to a gene. CDR3 protein: CASSLVAGGLKDTQYF. The CDR3 DNA sequence: TGTGCCAGCAGCTTGGTAGCGGGGGGGCTTAAAGATACGCAGTATTTT.

The chain joins TRBV13 to TRBJ1-1; the D gene is possibly TRBD1 (6 bases). This CDR3 is built from 14 residues. Trimming removed 5 bases from V and 1 base from J, with 11 bases in between. Germline-derived CDR1 and CDR2 are PRHDT and FYEKMQ (reference sequence). The CDR3 sequence is CASSPTTGNTEAFF. CDR3 DNA sequence: TGTGCCAGCAGCCCCACGACAGGGAACACTGAAGCTTTCTTT. The full variable domain, in which reference TRBV13 and TRBJ1-1 provide the parts outside the CDR3, is AAGVIQSPRHLIKEKRETATLKCYPIPRHDTVYWYQQGPGQDPQFLISFYEKMQSDKGSIPDRFSAQQFSDYHSELNMSSLELGDSALYFCASSPTTGNTEAFFGQGTRLTVV.

The V gene is TRBV11-2, the J gene TRBJ1-4; D perhaps matches TRBD1 (5 bases). With 0 bases removed from V and 8 bases from J, the gap between germline ends came to 22 bases. This CDR3 contains 18 residues. Germline CDR1 and CDR2: SGHAT and FQNNGV. The CDR3 loop is CASSLDLYAEGNSEKLFF. The CDR3 DNA sequence: TGTGCCAGCAGCTTAGATCTGTATGCGGAGGGGAATTCGGAAAAACTGTTTTTT.

The chain employs TRBV7-2 and TRBJ2-5; TRBD2 is a possible D gene (7 bases). V lost 4 bases to trimming and J lost 4 bases, with 16 bases between them. The CDR3 is made up of 15 amino acids. CDR1 is SGHTA, CDR2 FQGNSA, per germline. In nucleotides, the CDR3 is TGTGCCAGCAGCTCCGGGGGGCTAGGGGGAGAGACCCAGTACTTC. It yields the protein CASSSGGLGGETQYF.

CDR3: CASKDTGELFF. The CDR3 region has the DNA TGTGCCAGCAAGGACACCGGGGAGCTGTTTTTT. This chain uses TRBV27 with TRBJ2-2; D gene uncertain. Between the trimmed V and J ends, which lost 7 bases and 3 bases, there was a span of 3 bases. The germline gives CDR1 MNHEY, CDR2 SMNVEV (reference sequence). The CDR3 sequence is 11 residues long.

The chain is built from TRBV6-5 and TRBJ1-1, with D perhaps matching TRBD1 (6 bases). The CDR3 covers 14 residues. V gave up 2 bases and J gave up 5 bases, with 12 bases separating them. Germline CDR1 MNHEY, CDR2 SVGAGI. The CDR3 region has the DNA TGTGCCAGCAGTTACCGGGGGGGCGCGACTGAAGCTTTCTTT. It specifies CASSYRGGATEAFF.

The chain has TRBV9 and TRBJ1-2; D not resolved. V was shortened by 4 bases and J by 7 bases, with 17 bases between the two germline ends. Looked up from germline, CDR1 is SGDLS and CDR2 is YYNGEE. The CDR3 consists of 14 residues. The CDR3 loop reads CASSSRSARVGYTF. CDR3 coding DNA: TGTGCCAGCAGCTCCCGATCTGCCCGAGTTGGCTACACCTTC.

This clone showed up just once. The V gene is TRBV13, the J gene TRBJ2-2, with a weak D call TRBD2 (5 bases). Germline V gives CDR1 PRHDT, CDR2 FYEKMQ (reference sequence). V lost 3 bases and J 4 bases, leaving 12 bases between the germline ends. CDR3 length: 15 residues. CDR3 in DNA: TGTGCCAGCAGCTTTGAGGGCACGGGCACCGGGGAGCTGTTTTTT. Translated: CASSFEGTGTGELFF. The full variable domain, its missing parts supplied by reference TRBV13 and TRBJ2-2, is AAGVIQSPRHLIKEKRETATLKCYPIPRHDTVYWYQQGPGQDPQFLISFYEKMQSDKGSIPDRFSAQQFSDYHSELNMSSLELGDSALYFCASSFEGTGTGELFFGEGSRLTVL.

V usage is TRBV4-2 and J usage is TRBJ1-4, with D unresolved. CDR3 length equals 12 residues. Trimming removed 6 bases at V and 6 bases at J, with 8 bases between. CDR1 is LGHNA and CDR2 is YNFKEQ in the germline V gene. CDR3 sequence reads: CASRDWDEKLFF. As DNA, the CDR3 is TGTGCCAGCAGGGATTGGGATGAAAAACTGTTTTTT.

The chain joins TRBV4-1 to TRBJ2-1; D is perhaps TRBD1 (5 bases). This CDR3 contains 14 residues. Trimming cost V 5 bases and J 0 bases, with 8 bases left between them. CDR1 and CDR2 (germline): MGHRA, YSYEKL. CDR3 sequence: CASSRGSSYNEQFF. The CDR3 coding sequence is TGCGCCAGCAGCAGGGGCAGCTCCTACAATGAGCAGTTCTTC.

This sequence joins TRBV20-1 and TRBJ1-2; D is ambiguous. V was trimmed by 0 bases and J by 8 bases, leaving 4 bases between them. CDR3 length: 10 amino acids. The germline V gene encodes CDR1 DFQATT and CDR2 SNEGSKA (reference sequence). This CDR3 reads CSARDYGYTF. CDR3 nucleotide sequence: TGCAGTGCTAGAGATTACGGCTACACCTTC.

The chain joins TRBV4-1 to TRBJ1-2; tentative D call: TRBD1 (5 bases). The length of the CDR3 is 15 residues. Germline loops: CDR1 MGHRA, CDR2 YSYEKL. Trimming shortened V by 5 bases and J by 5 bases, and 18 bases separated the two germline ends. The DNA of the CDR3 is TGCGCCAGCAGCACGACGACTGGGACGGTTTATGGCTACACCTTC. It is translated as CASSTTTGTVYGYTF.